These 5 T cell receptor beta chains came from one sample sequenced in a study of T cells after yellow fever vaccination. TCRdb passed the 5' RACE reads through MiXCR, listing each CDR3 protein once. The repertoire holds some 120,000 distinct CDR3 sequences, with around 8% as singletons. The sequenced sample was CD8+ T cells sorted from PBMCs, obtained 45 days after the yellow fever booster vaccination. These TCRs come from a man aged 30 to 39 who received the YFV17D yellow fever vaccine.

Of note for this clonotype: A clone one base away is much larger, so this may be a read error. The V call is TRBV25-1, the J call TRBJ2-5; D not resolved. The CDR3 runs to 14 residues. CDR1 and CDR2 from the germline V gene are MGHDK and SYGVNS. V lost 5 bases, J lost 4 bases, and 14 bases lay in between. CDR3 nucleotide sequence: TGTGCCAGCAGTCGGCCAGGCCTACGAGAGACCCAGTACTTC. Its protein is CASSRPGLRETQYF.

This clonotype came up many times. This sequence joins TRBV20-1 and TRBJ1-5, with 9 bases identical to TRBD1. Germline V gene sequence: CDR1 DFQATT, CDR2 SNEGSKA (reference sequence). The CDR3 is 15 amino acids. The V and J ends lost 3 bases and 1 base, in that order; junction bases with no gene match: 4. CDR3 DNA sequence: TGCAGTGCTAGCGGGACAGGGATGAGCAATCAGCCCCAGCATTTT. Translating it yields CSASGTGMSNQPQHF.

This clonotype was counted at least ten times. The rearrangement links TRBV11-2 to TRBJ2-3; D may match TRBD1 or TRBD2 (5 bases each). The CDR3 consists of 14 residues. CDR1 is SGHAT and CDR2 is FQNNGV in the germline V gene. V dropped 6 bases and J dropped 8 bases, with 18 bases sitting between them. CDR3 DNA sequence: TGTGCCAGCAGTCTTGGGACGCCGGTGGGTACGCAGTATTTT. As protein: CASSLGTPVGTQYF.

In its sample, this clonotype was seen many times. The V gene is TRBV12-3 or TRBV12-4, the J gene TRBJ2-7; 8 nucleotides agree with TRBD1. The trim removed 1 base at V and 7 bases at J, leaving 6 bases unmatched. CDR3 length equals 14 residues. CDR3 protein: CASSLGQGAGEQYF. CDR3 coding DNA: TGTGCCAGCAGTTTAGGGCAGGGGGCAGGAGAGCAGTACTTC.

In this sample, this clonotype turned up many times. The chain carries TRBV4-3 and TRBJ2-1; the D gene could be TRBD1 or TRBD2 (5 bases each). With 0 bases removed from V and 4 bases from J, the gap between germline ends came to 13 bases. CDR3 size: 16 residues. Per the germline V gene, CDR1 is LGHNA and CDR2 is YSLEER. The CDR3 sequence is CASSQDDSGLYNEQFF. CDR3 sequence (DNA): TGCGCCAGCAGCCAAGATGACAGCGGTCTATACAATGAGCAGTTCTTC.